The 3 T cell receptor beta chains below were found in one sample sequenced in a study of PD-1 blockade in classical Hodgkin lymphoma (dated by TCRdb to 2020 to 2021). Library prep was done by the immunoSEQ multiplex PCR assay. Sourced from immuneACCESS, this table was stored by TCRdb with only in-frame sequences that have V and J called. A share of the clones is absent; for the studies checked, an unresolved V gene accounts for under half, and the remainder has no known explanation. The sample has around 13,000 clones on record, 84% of them singletons. In total, the top ten clones hold about a quarter of the sample. The time point label corresponds to: cycle 1 day 1 (C1D1), immediately before nivolumab initiation. Every trial patient had relapsed following autologous stem cell transplantation, and prior brentuximab vedotin exposure was what differed among cohorts A, B and C. Material: peripheral blood mononuclear cells (PBMCs), obtained at baseline. These receptors were collected from a human donor with classical Hodgkin lymphoma.

V usage is TRBV18 and J usage is TRBJ1-3; tentatively, D is TRBD1 (5 bases). The germline V gene encodes CDR1 KGHSH and CDR2 LQKENI. There are 15 residues in the CDR3. Trimming removed 3 bases at V and 0 bases at J, with 9 bases between. CDR3 nucleotide sequence: TGTGCCAGCTCACCCCGGGGGAGCTCTGGAAACACCATATATTTT. Translation: CASSPRGSSGNTIYF.

The chain joins TRBV4-2 to TRBJ2-5; D gene uncertain. The CDR3 contains 13 residues. Deletions cut 0 bases from V and 5 bases from J, with 7 bases between. CDR1 LGHNA and CDR2 YNFKEQ come from the germline V gene. The CDR3: CASSQESWETQYF. DNA for the CDR3: TGTGCCAGCAGCCAAGAATCGTGGGAGACCCAGTACTTC.

This sequence joins TRBV19 and TRBJ2-3, with 10 bases that match TRBD2. After removal of 2 bases from V and 6 bases from J, the junction contained 5 bases not matched to a gene. Germline V gene data show CDR1 as LNHDA and CDR2 as SQIVND (reference sequence). CDR3 length: 15 residues. The CDR3 sequence is CASSILLAGADTQYF. The CDR3 DNA follows: TGTGCCAGTAGTATACTGCTAGCGGGAGCGGATACGCAGTATTTT.